This TCR beta chain comes out of a study of cytomegalovirus exposure and HLA in healthy donors. The CDR3 contains 15 residues. The germline gives CDR1 SGHAT, CDR2 FQNNGV. Trimming removed 1 base from V and 1 base from J, with 10 bases in between. Vbeta (60) and Jbeta (13) primers were used in the PCR. Generated by immunoSEQ multiplex PCR, the TCRdb table keeps only in-frame clones and is missing some. The sample records around 160,000 clones, approximately 88% being singletons. Worth noting for this clone: Its antigen is still unknown.

Study results and caveats: Exclusion applied to some V segments, including TRBV6-2 and TRBV6-3, as they were indistinguishable. Later on, an analysis tied approximately 17,000 TCR beta sequences to HLA alleles at 0.05 false discovery rate.

The receptor was isolated from a woman aged 18-29 years in good health and CMV-seronegative. The chain joins TRBV11-2 to TRBJ1-1; D may be TRBD1 (5 bases). The sequenced sample consisted of PBMCs. CDR3 sequence reads: CASSLGSGRNTEAFF. CDR3 in DNA: TGTGCCAGCAGCTTAGGCTCAGGGCGGAACACTGAAGCTTTCTTT.